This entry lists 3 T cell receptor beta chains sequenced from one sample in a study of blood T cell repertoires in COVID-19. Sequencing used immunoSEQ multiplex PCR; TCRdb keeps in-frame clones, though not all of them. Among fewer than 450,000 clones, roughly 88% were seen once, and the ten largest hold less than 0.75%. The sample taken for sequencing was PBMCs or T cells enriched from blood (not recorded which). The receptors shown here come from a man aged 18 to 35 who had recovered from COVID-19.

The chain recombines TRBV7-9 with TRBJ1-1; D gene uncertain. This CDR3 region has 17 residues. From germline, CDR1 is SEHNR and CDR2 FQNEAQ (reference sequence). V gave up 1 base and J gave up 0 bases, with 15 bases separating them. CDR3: CASSLETSLPMNTEAFF. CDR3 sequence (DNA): TGTGCCAGCAGCTTAGAAACCTCTCTACCCATGAACACTGAAGCTTTCTTT.

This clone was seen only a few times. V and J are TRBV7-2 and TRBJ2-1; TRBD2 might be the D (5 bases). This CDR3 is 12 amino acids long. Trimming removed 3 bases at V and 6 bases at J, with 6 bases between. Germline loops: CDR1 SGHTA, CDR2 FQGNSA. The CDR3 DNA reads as TGTGCCAGCAGCTTCCGGGGCAATGAGCAGTTCTTC. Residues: CASSFRGNEQFF. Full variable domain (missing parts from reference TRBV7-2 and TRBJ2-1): GAGVSQSPSNKVTEKGKDVELRCDPISGHTALYWYRQSLGQGLEFLIYFQGNSAPDKSGLPSDRFSAERTGGSVSTLTIQRTQQEDSAVYLCASSFRGNEQFFGPGTRLTVL.

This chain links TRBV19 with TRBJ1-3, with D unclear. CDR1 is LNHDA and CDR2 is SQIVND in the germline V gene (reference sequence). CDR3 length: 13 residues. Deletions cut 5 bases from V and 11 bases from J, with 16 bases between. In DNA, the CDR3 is TGTGCCAGTAGTCCCACGAGGGAGGAGTCCATATATTTT. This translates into CASSPTREESIYF.